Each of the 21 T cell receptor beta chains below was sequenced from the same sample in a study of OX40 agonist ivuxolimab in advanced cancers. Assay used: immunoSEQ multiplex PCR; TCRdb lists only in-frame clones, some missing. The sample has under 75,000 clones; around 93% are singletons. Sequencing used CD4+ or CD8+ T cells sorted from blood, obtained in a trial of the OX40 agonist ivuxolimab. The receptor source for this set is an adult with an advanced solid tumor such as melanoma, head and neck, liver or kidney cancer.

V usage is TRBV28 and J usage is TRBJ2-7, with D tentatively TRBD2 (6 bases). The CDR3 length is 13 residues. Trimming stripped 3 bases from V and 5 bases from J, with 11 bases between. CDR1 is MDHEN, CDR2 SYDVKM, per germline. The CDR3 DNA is TGTGCCAGCAGTTTTTTGTCGGGGGACGAGCAGTACTTC. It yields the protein CASSFLSGDEQYF.

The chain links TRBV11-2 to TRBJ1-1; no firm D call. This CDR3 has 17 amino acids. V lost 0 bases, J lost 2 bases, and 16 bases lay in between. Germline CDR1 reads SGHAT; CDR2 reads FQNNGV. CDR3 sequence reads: CASSLEGPGWINTEAFF. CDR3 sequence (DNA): TGTGCCAGCAGCTTAGAAGGACCCGGGTGGATAAACACTGAAGCTTTCTTT.

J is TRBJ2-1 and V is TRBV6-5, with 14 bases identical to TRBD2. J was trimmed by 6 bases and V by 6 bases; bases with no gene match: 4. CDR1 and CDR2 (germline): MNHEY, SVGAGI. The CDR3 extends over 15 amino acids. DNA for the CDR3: TGTGCCAGCAGCCCGGGACTAGCGGGAGCCAATGAGCAGTTCTTC. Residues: CASSPGLAGANEQFF.

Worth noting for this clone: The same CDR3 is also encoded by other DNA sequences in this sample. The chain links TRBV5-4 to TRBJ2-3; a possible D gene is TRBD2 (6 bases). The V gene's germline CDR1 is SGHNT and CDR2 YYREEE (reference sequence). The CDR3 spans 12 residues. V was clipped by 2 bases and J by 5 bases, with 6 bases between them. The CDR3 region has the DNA TGTGCCAGCAGCTTCGGGGGAGATACGCAGTATTTT. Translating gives CASSFGGDTQYF.

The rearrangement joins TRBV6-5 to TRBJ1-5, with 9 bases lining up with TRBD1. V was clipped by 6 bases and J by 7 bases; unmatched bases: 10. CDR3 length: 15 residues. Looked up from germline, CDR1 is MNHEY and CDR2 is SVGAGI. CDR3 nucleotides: TGTGCCAGCAGCCTTACACAGGGGGCTCGGCAGCCCCAGCATTTT. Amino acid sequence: CASSLTQGARQPQHF.

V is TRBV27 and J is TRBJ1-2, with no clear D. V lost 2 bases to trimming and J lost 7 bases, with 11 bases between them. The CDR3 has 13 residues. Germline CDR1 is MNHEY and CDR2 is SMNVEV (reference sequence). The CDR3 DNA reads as TGTGCCAGCAGTTTAGCGCCCAGGATTGGCTACACCTTC. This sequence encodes CASSLAPRIGYTF.

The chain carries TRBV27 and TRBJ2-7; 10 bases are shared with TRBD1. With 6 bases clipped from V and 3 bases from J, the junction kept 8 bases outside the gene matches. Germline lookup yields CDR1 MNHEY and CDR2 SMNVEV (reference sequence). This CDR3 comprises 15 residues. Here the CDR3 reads CASSQGQGPIYEQYF. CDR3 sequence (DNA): TGTGCCAGCAGCCAGGGACAGGGGCCAATCTACGAGCAGTACTTC.

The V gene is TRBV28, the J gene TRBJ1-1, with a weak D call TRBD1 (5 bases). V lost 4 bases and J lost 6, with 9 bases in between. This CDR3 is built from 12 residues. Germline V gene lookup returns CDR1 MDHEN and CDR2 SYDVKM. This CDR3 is CASSSWDSEAFF. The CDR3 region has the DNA TGTGCCAGCAGTTCTTGGGACTCTGAAGCTTTCTTT. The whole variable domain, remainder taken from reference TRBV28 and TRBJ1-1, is DVKVTQSSRYLVKRTGEKVFLECVQDMDHENMFWYRQDPGLGLRLIYFSYDVKMKEKGDIPEGYSVSREKKERFSLILESASTNQTSMYLCASSSWDSEAFFGQGTRLTVV.

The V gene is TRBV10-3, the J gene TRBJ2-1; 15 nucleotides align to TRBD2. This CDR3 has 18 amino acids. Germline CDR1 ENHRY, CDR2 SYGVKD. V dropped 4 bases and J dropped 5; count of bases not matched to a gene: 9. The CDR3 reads CAISGGLAGGVLDNEQFF. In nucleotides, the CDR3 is TGTGCCATCAGTGGAGGACTAGCGGGAGGGGTTTTGGACAATGAGCAGTTCTTC.

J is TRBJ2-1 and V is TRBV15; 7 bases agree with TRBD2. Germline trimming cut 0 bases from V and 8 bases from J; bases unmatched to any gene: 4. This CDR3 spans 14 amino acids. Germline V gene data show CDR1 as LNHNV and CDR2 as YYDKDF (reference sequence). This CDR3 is CATSRDVTSDEQFF. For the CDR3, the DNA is TGTGCCACCAGCAGAGATGTAACTAGCGATGAGCAGTTCTTC.

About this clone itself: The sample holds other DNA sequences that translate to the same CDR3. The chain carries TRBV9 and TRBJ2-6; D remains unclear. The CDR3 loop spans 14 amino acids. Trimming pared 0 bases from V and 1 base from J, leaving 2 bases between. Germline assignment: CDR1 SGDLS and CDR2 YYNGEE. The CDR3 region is CASSVGSGANVLTF. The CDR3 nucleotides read TGTGCCAGCAGCGTAGGGTCTGGGGCCAACGTCCTGACTTTC.

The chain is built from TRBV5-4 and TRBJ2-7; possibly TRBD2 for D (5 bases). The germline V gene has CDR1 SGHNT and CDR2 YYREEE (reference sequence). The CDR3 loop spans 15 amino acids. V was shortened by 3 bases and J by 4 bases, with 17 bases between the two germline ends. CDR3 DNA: TGTGCCAGCAGCTATCTGGCGAGAGGGCGGTACGAGCAGTACTTC. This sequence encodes CASSYLARGRYEQYF. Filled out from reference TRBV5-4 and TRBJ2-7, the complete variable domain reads ETGVTQSPTHLIKTRGQQVTLRCSSQSGHNTVSWYQQALGQGPQFIFQYYREEENGRGNFPPRFSGLQFPNYSSELNVNALELDDSALYLCASSYLARGRYEQYFGPGTRLTVT.

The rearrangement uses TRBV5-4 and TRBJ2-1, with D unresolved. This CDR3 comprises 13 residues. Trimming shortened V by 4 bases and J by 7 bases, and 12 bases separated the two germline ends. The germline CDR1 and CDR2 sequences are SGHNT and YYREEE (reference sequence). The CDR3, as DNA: TGTGCCAGCAGCCCTCCTTTGCGGAATGAGCAGTTCTTC. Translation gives CASSPPLRNEQFF.

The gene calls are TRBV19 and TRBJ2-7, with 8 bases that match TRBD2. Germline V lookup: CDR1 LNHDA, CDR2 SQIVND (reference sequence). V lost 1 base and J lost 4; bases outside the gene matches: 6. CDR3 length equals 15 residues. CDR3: CASSIVSGSKYEQYF. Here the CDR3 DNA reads TGTGCCAGTAGTATAGTAAGCGGGAGTAAGTACGAGCAGTACTTC.

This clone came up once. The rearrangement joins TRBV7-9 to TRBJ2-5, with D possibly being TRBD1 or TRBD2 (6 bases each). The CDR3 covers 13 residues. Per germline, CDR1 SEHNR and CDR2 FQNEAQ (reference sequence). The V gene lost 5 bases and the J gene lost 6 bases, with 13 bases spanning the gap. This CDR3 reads CASSPGGGKTQYF. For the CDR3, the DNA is TGTGCCAGCAGCCCCGGAGGGGGAAAGACCCAGTACTTC.

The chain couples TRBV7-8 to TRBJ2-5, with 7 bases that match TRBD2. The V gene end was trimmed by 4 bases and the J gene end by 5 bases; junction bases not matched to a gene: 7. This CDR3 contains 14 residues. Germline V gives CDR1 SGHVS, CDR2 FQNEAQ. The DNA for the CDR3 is TGTGCCAGCAGCTGGGGGGGTGTCGGGGAGACCCAGTACTTC. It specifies CASSWGGVGETQYF.

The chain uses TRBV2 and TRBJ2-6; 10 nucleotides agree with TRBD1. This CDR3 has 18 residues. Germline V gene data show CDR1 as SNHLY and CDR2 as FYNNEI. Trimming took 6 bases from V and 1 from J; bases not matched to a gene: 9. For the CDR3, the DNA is TGTGCCAGCAGAGTACAGGGACAGGGGACTTCTGGGGCCAACGTCCTGACTTTC. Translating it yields CASRVQGQGTSGANVLTF.

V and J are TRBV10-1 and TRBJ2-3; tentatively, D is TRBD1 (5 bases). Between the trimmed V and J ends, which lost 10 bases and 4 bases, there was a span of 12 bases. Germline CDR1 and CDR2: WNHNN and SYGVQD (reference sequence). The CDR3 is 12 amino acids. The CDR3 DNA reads TGCGCCAACCCTTCAGGGCCAGATACGCAGTATTTT. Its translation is CANPSGPDTQYF.

This CDR3 reads CASSQDQAYEQYF. CDR3 coding DNA: TGCGCCAGCAGCCAAGATCAGGCCTACGAGCAGTACTTC. The rearrangement uses TRBV4-3 and TRBJ2-7; D is unresolved. This CDR3 is built from 13 residues. V was shortened by 0 bases and J by 2 bases, with 5 bases between the two germline ends. From germline, CDR1 is LGHNA and CDR2 YSLEER.

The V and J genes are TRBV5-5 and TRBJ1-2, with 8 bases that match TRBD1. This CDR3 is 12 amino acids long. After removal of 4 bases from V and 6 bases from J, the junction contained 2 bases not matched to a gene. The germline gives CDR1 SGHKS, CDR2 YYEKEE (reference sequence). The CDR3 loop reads CASSGQGDGYTF. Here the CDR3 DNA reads TGTGCCAGCAGCGGACAGGGTGATGGCTACACCTTC.

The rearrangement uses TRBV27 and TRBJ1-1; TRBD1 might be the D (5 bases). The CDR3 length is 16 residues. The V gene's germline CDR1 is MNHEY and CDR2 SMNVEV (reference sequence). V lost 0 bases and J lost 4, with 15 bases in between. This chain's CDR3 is CASSLSPVGEGTEAFF. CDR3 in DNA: TGTGCCAGCAGTTTATCCCCTGTGGGGGAGGGCACTGAAGCTTTCTTT.